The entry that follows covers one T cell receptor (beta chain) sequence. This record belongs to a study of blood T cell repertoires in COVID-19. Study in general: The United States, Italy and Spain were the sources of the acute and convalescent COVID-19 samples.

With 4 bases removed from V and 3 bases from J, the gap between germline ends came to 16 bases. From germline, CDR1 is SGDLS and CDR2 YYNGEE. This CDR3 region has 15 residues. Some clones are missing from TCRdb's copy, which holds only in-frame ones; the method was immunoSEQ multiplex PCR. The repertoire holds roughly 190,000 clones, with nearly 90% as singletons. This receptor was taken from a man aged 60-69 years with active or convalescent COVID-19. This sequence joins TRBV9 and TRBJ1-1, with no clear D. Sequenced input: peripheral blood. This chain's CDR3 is CASSPRTRWDTEAFF. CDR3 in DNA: TGTGCCAGCAGCCCTCGGACTCGTTGGGACACTGAAGCTTTCTTT.